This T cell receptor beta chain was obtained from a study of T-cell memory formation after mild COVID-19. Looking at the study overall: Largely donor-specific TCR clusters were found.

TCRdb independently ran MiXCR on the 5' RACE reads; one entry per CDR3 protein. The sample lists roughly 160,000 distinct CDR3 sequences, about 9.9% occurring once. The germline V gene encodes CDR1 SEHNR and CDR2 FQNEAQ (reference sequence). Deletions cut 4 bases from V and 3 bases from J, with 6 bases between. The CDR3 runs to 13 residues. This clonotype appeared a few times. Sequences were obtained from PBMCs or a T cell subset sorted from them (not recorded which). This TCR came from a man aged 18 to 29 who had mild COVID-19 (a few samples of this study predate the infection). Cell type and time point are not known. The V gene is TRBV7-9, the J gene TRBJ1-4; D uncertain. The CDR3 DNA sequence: TGTGCCAGCAGCTCTCACGCTAATGAAAAACTGTTTTTT. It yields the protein CASSSHANEKLFF.